Below, 18 T cell receptor beta chains from the same sample are listed, as sequenced in a study of T cell repertoires in cytomegalovirus infection. Their antigens are not known. TCRdb processed the reads anew with MiXCR; each CDR3 protein has one entry. The sample shows 90,000 to 130,000 distinct CDR3 sequences, 10% of them seen only once. The sample consisted of PBMCs, sequenced either directly or after in vitro stimulation (not recorded which). These receptor sequences come from a human donor in good health (CMV status not recorded). Some clones in this sample may be carry-over from other donors' samples.

This clonotype was seen repeatedly, ten times or more. The chain has TRBV7-9 and TRBJ2-7; possible D gene TRBD2, 6 bases. This CDR3 is built from 16 residues. The V gene's germline CDR1 is SEHNR and CDR2 FQNEAQ (reference sequence). V was cut by 4 bases and J by 7 bases, with 23 bases left in between. The CDR3 loop is CASSSKPGSGSREQYF. In DNA form, the CDR3 reads TGTGCCAGCAGCTCCAAGCCCGGTAGCGGTTCTAGGGAGCAGTACTTC.

The rearrangement uses TRBV5-4 and TRBJ2-1; D not certain. V lost 4 bases and J 0 bases, leaving 11 bases between the germline ends. The length of the CDR3 is 15 residues. The germline gives CDR1 SGHNT, CDR2 YYREEE (reference sequence). The CDR3 spells CASSLSASSYNEQFF. The CDR3 DNA sequence: TGTGCCAGCAGCCTATCAGCGAGCTCCTACAATGAGCAGTTCTTC. Variable domain in full (rest from reference TRBV5-4 and TRBJ2-1): ETGVTQSPTHLIKTRGQQVTLRCSSQSGHNTVSWYQQALGQGPQFIFQYYREEENGRGNFPPRFSGLQFPNYSSELNVNALELDDSALYLCASSLSASSYNEQFFGPGTRLTVL.

The chain combines TRBV19 with TRBJ2-6, with D perhaps TRBD1 (5 bases). CDR3 length: 15 amino acids. V was pared by 6 bases and J by 3 bases, with 12 bases between. Germline V gene lookup returns CDR1 LNHDA and CDR2 SQIVND (reference sequence). The CDR3 spells CASSPLGRGANVLTF. The CDR3 coding sequence is TGTGCCAGTAGCCCCTTGGGGCGTGGGGCCAACGTCCTGACTTTC. Full variable domain (outside the CDR3, taken from reference TRBV19 and TRBJ2-6): DGGITQSPKYLFRKEGQNVTLSCEQNLNHDAMYWYRQDPGQGLRLIYYSQIVNDFQKGDIAEGYSVSREKKESFPLTVTSAQKNPTAFYLCASSPLGRGANVLTFGAGSRLTVL.

This clonotype was observed many times. V gene TRBV7-2 combines with J gene TRBJ2-3, with D hard to call. V dropped 4 bases and J dropped 0 bases, with 11 bases sitting between them. CDR3 size: 15 residues. Germline V CDR1 and CDR2: SGHTA, FQGNSA. The DNA of the CDR3 is TGTGCCAGCAGCTACCAGCCGGGTAGCACAGATACGCAGTATTTT. It codes for CASSYQPGSTDTQYF.

This clonotype came up many times. The chain links TRBV7-9 to TRBJ2-2; 11 nucleotides agree with TRBD2. V lost 4 bases and J lost 1; bases outside the gene matches: 5. Germline V gene data show CDR1 as SEHNR and CDR2 as FQNEAQ (reference sequence). The CDR3 is made up of 17 amino acids. The CDR3 reads CASSSTGTSGNTGELFF. The CDR3 DNA sequence: TGTGCCAGCAGCTCCACCGGGACTAGCGGGAACACCGGGGAGCTGTTTTTT.

This clonotype was seen ten or more times. The chain uses TRBV6-2 or TRBV6-3 and TRBJ2-2; TRBD1 matches at 9 bases. Germline values: CDR1 MNHEY, CDR2 SVGEGT. J gave up 4 bases and V 6 bases, and 15 bases lay outside the gene matches. This CDR3 comprises 18 residues. The CDR3 sequence is CASRITYPGQGPTGELFF. CDR3 in DNA: TGTGCCAGCAGAATTACTTACCCGGGACAGGGACCCACCGGGGAGCTGTTTTTT.

This clonotype was detected many times. CDR3 bases: TGTGCCAGCAGCGCACTAGCGGGCGGCACAGATACGCAGTATTTT. Translation: CASSALAGGTDTQYF. This chain links TRBV14 with TRBJ2-3; 9 bases are a match to TRBD2. J gave up 1 base and V 5 bases, and 4 bases lay outside the gene matches. Germline-derived CDR1 and CDR2 are SGHDN and FVKESK. This CDR3 is built from 15 residues.

This clonotype was seen a few times. The chain uses TRBV30 and TRBJ1-2; a weak D match, TRBD1 (5 bases). In germline, CDR1 is GTSNPN, CDR2 SVGIG (reference sequence). The CDR3 loop spans 14 amino acids. Trimming removed 0 bases from V and 5 bases from J, with 13 bases in between. The CDR3 sequence is CAWSVRATLYGYTF. The CDR3 coding sequence is TGTGCCTGGAGTGTCAGGGCCACGTTATATGGCTACACCTTC.

This chain links TRBV28 with TRBJ1-2; TRBD1 is a possible D gene (5 bases). Per germline, CDR1 MDHEN and CDR2 SYDVKM. The length of the CDR3 is 12 residues. V gave up 6 bases and J gave up 4 bases, with 9 bases separating them. The CDR3: CASRSGTYGYTF. The CDR3 DNA reads TGTGCCAGCAGATCAGGGACCTATGGCTACACCTTC.

The rearrangement joins TRBV7-2 to TRBJ2-7, with D maybe TRBD1 (6 bases). The V end was cut by 5 bases, the J end by 3 bases, with 23 bases between. Per germline, CDR1 SGHTA and CDR2 FQGNSA. The length of the CDR3 is 17 residues. The DNA of the CDR3 is TGTGCCAGCAGCCTAATAACAGGACAGTACAAATTCTACGAGCAGTACGTC. As protein: CASSLITGQYKFYEQYV.

This clonotype showed up many times. This chain links TRBV7-6 with TRBJ2-2; D perhaps matches TRBD1 (6 bases). The CDR3 is made up of 14 amino acids. V lost 5 bases to trimming and J lost 1 base, with 8 bases between them. The germline CDR1 and CDR2 sequences are SGHVS and FNYEAQ. As DNA, the CDR3 is TGTGCCAGCAGCCAGGGGCAGAACACCGGGGAGCTGTTTTTT. Protein product: CASSQGQNTGELFF. Using reference TRBV7-6 and TRBJ2-2 for the parts outside the CDR3, the full variable domain is GAGVSQSPRYKVTKRGQDVALRCDPISGHVSLYWYRQALGQGPEFLTYFNYEAQQDKSGLPNDRFSAERPEGSISTLTIQRTEQRDSAMYRCASSQGQNTGELFFGEGSRLTVL.

At least ten counts were recorded for this clonotype. The rearrangement links TRBV7-9 to TRBJ1-5; 7 bases fit TRBD1. The germline gives CDR1 SEHNR, CDR2 FQNEAQ (reference sequence). V lost 1 base to trimming and J lost 3 bases; unmatched junction nucleotides: 3. This CDR3 contains 15 residues. The CDR3 region has the DNA TGTGCCAGCAGCTTAGGTACAGGGGACAATCAGCCCCAGCATTTT. Encoded protein: CASSLGTGDNQPQHF. Full variable domain (rest looked up from reference TRBV7-9 and TRBJ1-5): DTGVSQNPRHKITKRGQNVTFRCDPISEHNRLYWYRQTLGQGPEFLTYFQNEAQLEKSRLLSDRFSAERPKGSFSTLEIQRTEQGDSAMYLCASSLGTGDNQPQHFGDGTRLSIL.

About this clonotype: A junction end diverges from the germline sequence, so it may reflect a read error. The chain links TRBV11-2 to TRBJ1-2, with D possibly being TRBD1 (6 bases). Germline assignment: CDR1 SGHAT and CDR2 FQNNGV. This CDR3 comprises 12 residues. The CDR3 is CASSLAHTDSGF. In nucleotides, the CDR3 is TGTGCCAGCAGCTTAGCGCATACGGACAGCGGCTTC.

This clonotype was recorded at least ten times. The V call is TRBV12-3 or TRBV12-4, the J call TRBJ1-2; 8 positions agree with TRBD1. Trimming took 6 bases from V and 13 from J; bases not matched to a gene: 7. There are 11 residues in the CDR3. The CDR3 sequence: CASSRGQASTF. DNA of the CDR3: TGTGCCAGCAGCCGGGGACAGGCTAGCACCTTC.

In this sample, this clonotype turned up once. The chain employs TRBV28 and TRBJ1-1, with D unresolved. This CDR3 is built from 13 residues. Germline V gene sequence: CDR1 MDHEN, CDR2 SYDVKM. Deletions cut 5 bases from V and 4 bases from J, with 11 bases between. The CDR3 sequence: CASSTGLGTEAFF. For the CDR3, the DNA is TGTGCCAGCAGTACGGGTCTGGGCACTGAAGCTTTCTTT.

This clonotype was observed once. The V gene is TRBV7-6, the J gene TRBJ2-1, with 7 bases identical to TRBD2. With V trimmed by 5 bases and J by 1 base, 8 bases remained unmatched. Germline assignment: CDR1 SGHVS and CDR2 FNYEAQ. The CDR3 consists of 16 residues. The CDR3: CASSLLALNSYNEQFF. CDR3 DNA: TGTGCCAGCAGCCTACTAGCGCTAAATTCCTACAATGAGCAGTTCTTC.

This clonotype was seen a handful of times. This CDR3 is CASRGGAVTEAFF. The CDR3, as DNA: TGTGCCAGCAGGGGAGGGGCGGTCACTGAAGCTTTCTTT. The chain combines TRBV12-3 or TRBV12-4 with TRBJ1-1; TRBD1 is a possible D gene (5 bases). The CDR3 totals 13 residues. Trimming pared 6 bases from V and 4 bases from J, leaving 12 bases between.

This clonotype has only a few counts. The chain recombines TRBV4-2 with TRBJ1-4; a weak D match, TRBD1 (6 bases). From germline, CDR1 is LGHNA and CDR2 YNFKEQ. The germline V and J ends were trimmed by 4 bases and 2 bases, with 20 bases remaining between them. The CDR3 totals 18 residues. CDR3 region: CASSLETGTTRTNEKLFF. CDR3 nucleotide sequence: TGTGCCAGCAGCCTAGAGACCGGGACAACTCGGACTAATGAAAAACTGTTTTTT.